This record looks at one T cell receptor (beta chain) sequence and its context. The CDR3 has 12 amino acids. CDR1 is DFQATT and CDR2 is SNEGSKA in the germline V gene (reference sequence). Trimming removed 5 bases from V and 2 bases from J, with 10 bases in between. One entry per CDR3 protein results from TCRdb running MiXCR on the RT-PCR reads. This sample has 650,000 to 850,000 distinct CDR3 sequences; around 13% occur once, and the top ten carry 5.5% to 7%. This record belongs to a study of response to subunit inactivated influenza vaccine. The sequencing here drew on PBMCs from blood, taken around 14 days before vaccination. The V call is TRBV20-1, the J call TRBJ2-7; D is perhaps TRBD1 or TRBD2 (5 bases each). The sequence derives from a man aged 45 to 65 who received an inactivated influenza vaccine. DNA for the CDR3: TGCAGTGCTGGGGGTATGACCTACGAGCAGTACTTC. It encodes CSAGGMTYEQYF.